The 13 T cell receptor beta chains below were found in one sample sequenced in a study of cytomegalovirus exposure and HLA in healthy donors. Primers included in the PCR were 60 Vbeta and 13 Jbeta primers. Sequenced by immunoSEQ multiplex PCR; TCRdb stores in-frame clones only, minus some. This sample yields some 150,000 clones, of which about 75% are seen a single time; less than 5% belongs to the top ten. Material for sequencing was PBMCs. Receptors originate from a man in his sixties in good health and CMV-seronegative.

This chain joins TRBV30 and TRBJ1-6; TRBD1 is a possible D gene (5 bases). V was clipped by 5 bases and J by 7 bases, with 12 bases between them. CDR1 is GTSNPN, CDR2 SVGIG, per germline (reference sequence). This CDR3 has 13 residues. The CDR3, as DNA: TGTGCCTGGGGGGGACTGGGAAATTCACCCCTCCACTTT. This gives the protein CAWGGLGNSPLHF.

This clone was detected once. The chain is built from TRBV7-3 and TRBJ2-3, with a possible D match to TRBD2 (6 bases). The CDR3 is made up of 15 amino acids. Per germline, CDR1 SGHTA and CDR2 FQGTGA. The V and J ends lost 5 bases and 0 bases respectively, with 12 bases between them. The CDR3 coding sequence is TGTGCCAGCAGCCTTAGCGGAATTAGCACAGATACGCAGTATTTT. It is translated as CASSLSGISTDTQYF.

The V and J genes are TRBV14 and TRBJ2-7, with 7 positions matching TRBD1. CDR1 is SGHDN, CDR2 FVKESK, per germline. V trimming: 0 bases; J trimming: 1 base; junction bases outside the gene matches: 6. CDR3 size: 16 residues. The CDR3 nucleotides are TGTGCCAGCAGCCAAGATAGGCCAGGGGGTTCCTACGAGCAGTACTTC. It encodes CASSQDRPGGSYEQYF.

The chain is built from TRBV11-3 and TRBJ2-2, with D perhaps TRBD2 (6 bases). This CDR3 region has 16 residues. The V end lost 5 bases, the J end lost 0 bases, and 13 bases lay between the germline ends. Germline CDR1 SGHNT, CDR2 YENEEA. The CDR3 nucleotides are TGTGCCAGCAGCGGGGGGACGGAAGCGAACACCGGGGAGCTGTTTTTT. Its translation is CASSGGTEANTGELFF.

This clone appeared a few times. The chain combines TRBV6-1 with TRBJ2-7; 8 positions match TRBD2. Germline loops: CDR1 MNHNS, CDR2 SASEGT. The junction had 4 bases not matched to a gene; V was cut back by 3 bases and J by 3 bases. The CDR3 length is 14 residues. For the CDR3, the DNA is TGTGCCAGCAGTGACCCGGGACTAGTCTACGAGCAGTACTTC. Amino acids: CASSDPGLVYEQYF.

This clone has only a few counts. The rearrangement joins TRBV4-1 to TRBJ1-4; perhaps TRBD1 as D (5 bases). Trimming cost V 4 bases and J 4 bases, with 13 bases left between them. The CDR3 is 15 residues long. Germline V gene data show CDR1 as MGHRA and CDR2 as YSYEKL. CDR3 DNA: TGCGCCAGCAGCCCCTCGACAGAAGGTAATGAAAAACTGTTTTTT. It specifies CASSPSTEGNEKLFF.

CDR3 protein: CASSSMNVGGFGQPQHF. The CDR3 bases are TGTGCCAGCAGTTCAATGAACGTCGGGGGGTTCGGTCAGCCCCAGCATTTT. The rearrangement uses TRBV27 and TRBJ1-5; a possible D gene is TRBD1 (5 bases). Looked up from germline, CDR1 is MNHEY and CDR2 is SMNVEV (reference sequence). This CDR3 spans 17 amino acids. V was cut by 4 bases and J by 6 bases, with 22 bases left in between.

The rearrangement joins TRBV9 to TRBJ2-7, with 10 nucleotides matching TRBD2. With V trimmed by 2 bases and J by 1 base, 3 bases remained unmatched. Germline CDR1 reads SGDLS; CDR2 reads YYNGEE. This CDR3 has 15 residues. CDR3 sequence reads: CASSVGTSVSYEQYF. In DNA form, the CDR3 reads TGTGCCAGCAGCGTTGGGACTAGCGTTTCCTACGAGCAGTACTTC.

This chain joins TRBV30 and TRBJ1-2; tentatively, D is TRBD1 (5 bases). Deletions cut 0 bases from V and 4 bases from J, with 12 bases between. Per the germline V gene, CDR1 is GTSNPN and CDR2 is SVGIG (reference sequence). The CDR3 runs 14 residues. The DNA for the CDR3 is TGTGCCTGGAGTGTACAGGACCCGGGCTATGGCTACACCTTC. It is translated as CAWSVQDPGYGYTF.

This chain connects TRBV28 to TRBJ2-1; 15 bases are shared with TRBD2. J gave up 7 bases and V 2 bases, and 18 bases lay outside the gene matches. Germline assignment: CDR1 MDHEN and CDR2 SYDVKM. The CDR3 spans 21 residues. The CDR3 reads CASSLLISPGLAGGNPNEQFF. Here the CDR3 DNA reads TGTGCCAGCAGTTTACTCATATCACCGGGACTAGCGGGGGGTAACCCTAATGAGCAGTTCTTC. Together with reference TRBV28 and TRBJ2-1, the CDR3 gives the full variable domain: DVKVTQSSRYLVKRTGEKVFLECVQDMDHENMFWYRQDPGLGLRLIYFSYDVKMKEKGDIPEGYSVSREKKERFSLILESASTNQTSMYLCASSLLISPGLAGGNPNEQFFGPGTRLTVL.

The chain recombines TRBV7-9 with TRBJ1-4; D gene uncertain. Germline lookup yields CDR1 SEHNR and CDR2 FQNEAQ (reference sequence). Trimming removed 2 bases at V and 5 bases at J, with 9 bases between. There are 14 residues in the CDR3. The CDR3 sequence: CASSLIGGNEKLFF. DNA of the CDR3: TGTGCCAGCAGCTTAATCGGAGGGAATGAAAAACTGTTTTTT.

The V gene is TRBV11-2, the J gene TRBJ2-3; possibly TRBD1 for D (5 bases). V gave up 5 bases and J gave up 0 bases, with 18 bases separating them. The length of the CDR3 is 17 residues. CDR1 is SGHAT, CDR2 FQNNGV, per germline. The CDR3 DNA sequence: TGTGCCAGCAGCGTTTCTCAGGGCTCTCTTAGCACAGATACGCAGTATTTT. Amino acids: CASSVSQGSLSTDTQYF.

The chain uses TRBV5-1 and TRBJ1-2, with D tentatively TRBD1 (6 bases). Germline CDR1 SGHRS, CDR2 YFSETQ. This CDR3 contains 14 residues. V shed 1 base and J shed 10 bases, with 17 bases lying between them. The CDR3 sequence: CASSLSDSQEYYTF. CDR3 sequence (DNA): TGCGCCAGCAGCTTGTCGGACAGCCAGGAATACTACACCTTC. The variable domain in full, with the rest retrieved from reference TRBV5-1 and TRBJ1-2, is KAGVTQTPRYLIKTRGQQVTLSCSPISGHRSVSWYQQTPGQGLQFLFEYFSETQRNKGNFPGRFSGRQFSNSRSEMNVSTLELGDSALYLCASSLSDSQEYYTFGSGTRLTVV.